The source of this T cell receptor beta chain is a study of shared T cell receptors in the human thymus. Assay: immunoSEQ multiplex PCR; the TCRdb copy retains only in-frame clones and omits some. This sample carries approximately 760,000 clones, around 85% of them seen once, and the ten largest clones take more than 0.01%. Looked up from germline, CDR1 is WNHNN and CDR2 is SYGVQD (reference sequence). This CDR3 comprises 14 residues. V dropped 3 bases and J dropped 7 bases, with 13 bases sitting between them. This sample was shared with a second study, whose subject was human thymus T cells.

V gene TRBV10-1 combines with J gene TRBJ2-1; D is possibly TRBD1 (5 bases). The sequenced sample was thymocytes. This TCR was recovered from a girl under two years old with a congenital heart defect. CDR3 region: CASSEVAGWNEQFF. As DNA, the CDR3 is TGCGCCAGCAGTGAAGTAGCAGGGTGGAATGAGCAGTTCTTC.